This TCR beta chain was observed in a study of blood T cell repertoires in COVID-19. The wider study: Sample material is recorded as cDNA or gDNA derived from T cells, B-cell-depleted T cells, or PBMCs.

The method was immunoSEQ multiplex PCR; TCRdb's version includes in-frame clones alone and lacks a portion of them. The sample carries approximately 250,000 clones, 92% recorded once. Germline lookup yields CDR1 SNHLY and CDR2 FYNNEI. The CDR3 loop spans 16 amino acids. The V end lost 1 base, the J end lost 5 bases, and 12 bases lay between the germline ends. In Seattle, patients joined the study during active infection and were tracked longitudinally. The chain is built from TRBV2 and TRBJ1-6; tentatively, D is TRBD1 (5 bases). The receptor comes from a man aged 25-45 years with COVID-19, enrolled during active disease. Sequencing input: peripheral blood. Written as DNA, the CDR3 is TGTGCCAGCAGTGAAGGGGGCAGGATGAATAATTCACCCCTCCACTTT. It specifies CASSEGGRMNNSPLHF.